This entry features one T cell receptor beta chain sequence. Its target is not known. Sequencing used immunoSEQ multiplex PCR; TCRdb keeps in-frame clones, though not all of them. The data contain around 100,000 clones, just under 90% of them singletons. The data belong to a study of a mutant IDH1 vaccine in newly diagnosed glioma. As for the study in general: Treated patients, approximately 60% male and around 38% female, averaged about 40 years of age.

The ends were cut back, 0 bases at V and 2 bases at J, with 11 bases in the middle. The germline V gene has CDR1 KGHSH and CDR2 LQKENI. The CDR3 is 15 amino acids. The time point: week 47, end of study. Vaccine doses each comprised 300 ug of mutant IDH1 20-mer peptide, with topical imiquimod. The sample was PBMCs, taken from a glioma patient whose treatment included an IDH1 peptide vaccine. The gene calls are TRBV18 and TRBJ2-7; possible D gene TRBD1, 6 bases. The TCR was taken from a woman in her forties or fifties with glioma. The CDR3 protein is CASSPPGRGAYEQYF. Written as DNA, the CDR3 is TGTGCCAGCTCACCACCGGGCAGGGGTGCCTACGAGCAGTACTTC.